A few counts support the clone carrying this T cell receptor (beta chain). The antigen remains undetermined. CDR1 MNHGY and CDR2 SAAAGT come from the germline V gene. V lost 5 bases to trimming and J lost 8 bases; unmatched junction nucleotides: 9. The CDR3 sequence is 14 residues long. Only in-frame clones appear in the TCRdb table, and some are missing; sequencing was by immunoSEQ multiplex PCR. The table records roughly 2,600 clones, 39% of them present only once. This specimen belongs to a study of T cells in localized non-small cell lung cancer. General study results and limits: Because researchers sequenced only one region of the tumor, heterogeneity is still possible. Detection in adjacent lung was observed for a median roughly 57 of the top 100 tumor clones. Clonality peaked in uninvolved adjacent lung rather than tumor.

V usage is TRBV6-8 and J usage is TRBJ2-1; TRBD1 aligns across 7 bases. The sequences come from lung tumor tissue, collected before any cancer treatment. This sequence was found in a male donor older than 55 with stage I squamous cell lung carcinoma. DNA for the CDR3: TGTGCCAGCAGTACCACGACAGGGTTATATGAGCAGTTCTTC. Translating gives CASSTTTGLYEQFF.